Reported below is one TCR beta chain. The antigen remains unidentified. V was clipped by 2 bases and J by 1 base, with 11 bases between them. There are 15 residues in the CDR3. In germline, CDR1 is SGHTA, CDR2 FQGNSA. The data are from a study of cytomegalovirus exposure and HLA in healthy donors. The primer mix had 60 Vbeta and 13 Jbeta primers. The repertoire was sequenced with immunoSEQ multiplex PCR; TCRdb's copy has only in-frame clones and lacks some. The sample shows some 200,000 clones, about 81% of them seen only once. Findings of the study overall: In a later analysis, TCR beta V- and J-gene trimming was associated with a missense DCLRE1C variant. The authors judged a highly shared variant cluster likely a sequencing artifact. Analyses of presence/absence relied on an assumption of roughly uniform sequencing depth across donors.

The sample consisted of PBMCs. V is TRBV7-2 and J is TRBJ1-1; weak D call: TRBD1 (5 bases). The sequence derives from a woman aged 40 to 55 in good health and CMV-seronegative. In DNA, the CDR3 is TGTGCCAGCAGCTTACAGGGCGGAACGAACACTGAAGCTTTCTTT. Protein sequence: CASSLQGGTNTEAFF.